Listed here are 20 T cell receptor beta chains from one sample, sequenced in a study of HIV-infected children after antiretroviral therapy interruption. The treatment here: PENTA 11 planned treatment interruption arm or continuous ART arm. Unique molecular identifiers were included in an RNA-based 3' RACE TCR library. MiXCR, run by TCRdb on the 3' RACE reads, gives a single entry per CDR3 protein. The sample contains more than 75,000 distinct CDR3 sequences, 6.9% of which appear only once. Sequences were derived from CD45RA+ CD4+ T cells from PBMCs, pooled from several time points, sampled from a donor given antiretroviral therapy, either interrupted or continuous. Stated subset: naive CD4+ CD45RA+ CD45RO- T cells. All receptors derive from a pool of human donors with HIV.

The table lists this clonotype with many counts. The chain uses TRBV11-2 and TRBJ1-1, with 10 bases that match TRBD1. V shed 4 bases and J 0 bases; nucleotides not matched to a gene: 5. The CDR3 has 16 residues. Germline values: CDR1 SGHAT, CDR2 FQNNGV. The CDR3 loop is CASSSTGGIMNTEAFF. CDR3 in DNA: TGTGCCAGCAGCTCGACAGGGGGCATCATGAACACTGAAGCTTTCTTT.

This clonotype was recorded at least ten times. The chain combines TRBV6-6 with TRBJ1-1; no clear D. V dropped 8 bases and J dropped 1 base, with 11 bases sitting between them. The length of the CDR3 is 13 residues. The V gene's germline CDR1 is MNHNY and CDR2 SVGAGI (reference sequence). The CDR3 sequence is CASGPQPNTEAFF. CDR3 in DNA: TGTGCCAGCGGGCCCCAACCGAACACTGAAGCTTTCTTT.

This clonotype was seen repeatedly, ten times or more. The CDR3 DNA reads TGTGCCAGCAGTTACCGGGGTTTCTACAATGAGCAGTTCTTC. Translated: CASSYRGFYNEQFF. The chain employs TRBV12-3 or TRBV12-4 and TRBJ2-1, with a weak D call TRBD2 (5 bases). The CDR3 is 14 amino acids. V lost 4 bases and J 3 bases, leaving 10 bases between the germline ends.

Many counts were recorded for this clonotype. V usage is TRBV4-1 and J usage is TRBJ2-1, with D possibly TRBD2 on 5 matching bases. The germline gives CDR1 MGHRA, CDR2 YSYEKL. This CDR3 has 15 residues. V was pared by 4 bases and J by 7 bases, with 17 bases between. CDR3 coding DNA: TGCGCCAGCAGCCCCCACACTAGAGCCAGAAATGAGCAGTTCTTC. As protein: CASSPHTRARNEQFF.

This clonotype was seen only a few times. J is TRBJ2-7 and V is TRBV28; 8 nucleotides agree with TRBD2. The CDR3 loop spans 14 amino acids. The ends lost 6 bases at V and 3 bases at J; junction bases unmatched: 7. Germline CDR1 and CDR2: MDHEN and SYDVKM. CDR3 protein: CASSPGGVYYEQYF. CDR3 bases: TGTGCCAGCAGCCCGGGGGGGGTTTACTACGAGCAGTACTTC.

This clonotype was found a few times. The rearrangement uses TRBV6-5 and TRBJ1-4; TRBD1 matches 9 bases. CDR3 length: 15 residues. Germline lookup yields CDR1 MNHEY and CDR2 SVGAGI. The trim removed 2 bases at V and 4 bases at J, leaving 2 bases unmatched. CDR3 bases: TGTGCCAGCAGTTACGGGGACAGGGATAATGAAAAACTGTTTTTT. Protein: CASSYGDRDNEKLFF.

This clonotype was counted a few times. DNA of the CDR3: TGCAGCGTTGTGAGGGATATGAACACTGAAGCTTTCTTT. It codes for CSVVRDMNTEAFF. The rearrangement links TRBV29-1 to TRBJ1-1; no clear D gene. The CDR3 runs to 13 residues. Looked up from germline, CDR1 is SQVTM and CDR2 is ANQGSEA. V shed 4 bases and J shed 0 bases, with 9 bases lying between them.

This clonotype was picked up many times. This sequence joins TRBV20-1 and TRBJ1-2; D is undetermined. The V end was cut by 5 bases, the J end by 4 bases, with 14 bases between. This CDR3 comprises 13 residues. Germline CDR1 DFQATT, CDR2 SNEGSKA (reference sequence). Written as DNA, the CDR3 is TGCAGTGCTCTACCGGGCTCCGCCTATGGCTACACCTTC. Translating gives CSALPGSAYGYTF.

This clonotype showed up many times. The CDR3 region is CASSLSYRGTNTGELFF. CDR3 coding DNA: TGTGCCAGCAGTTTATCCTACAGGGGAACGAACACCGGGGAGCTGTTTTTT. The V gene is TRBV27, the J gene TRBJ2-2, with 7 bases matching TRBD1. Germline V gene lookup returns CDR1 MNHEY and CDR2 SMNVEV (reference sequence). There are 17 residues in the CDR3. V lost 0 bases and J lost 0; bases outside the gene matches: 4.

The chain links TRBV18 to TRBJ1-2, with 9 bases lining up with TRBD1. The CDR3 length is 14 residues. With V trimmed by 6 bases and J by 5 bases, 7 bases remained unmatched. Germline V lookup: CDR1 KGHSH, CDR2 LQKENI. The CDR3 sequence is CASSLDRGTYGYTF. Here the CDR3 DNA reads TGTGCCAGCTCGCTGGACAGGGGAACTTATGGCTACACCTTC.

Ten or more counts support this clonotype. A junction end diverges from the germline sequence, so it may reflect a read error. V gene TRBV30 combines with J gene TRBJ2-5; D is undetermined. The CDR3 is made up of 13 amino acids. Per the germline V gene, CDR1 is GTSNPN and CDR2 is SVGIG (reference sequence). The CDR3 spells CAWSWGNQDTQYF. DNA for the CDR3: TGTGCCTGGAGTTGGGGAAACCAAGACACCCAGTACTTT.

The V gene is TRBV12-3 or TRBV12-4, the J gene TRBJ1-5; TRBD1 matches at 9 bases. The CDR3 extends over 17 amino acids. J lost 0 bases, V lost 5 bases, and 8 bases had no gene match. The CDR3 region is CASSPGQGRLSNQPQHF. The CDR3 DNA reads TGTGCCAGCAGTCCGGGACAGGGACGACTTAGCAATCAGCCCCAGCATTTT.

This clonotype was counted at least ten times. J is TRBJ1-2 and V is TRBV3-1; 9 bases map to TRBD1. The CDR3 sequence is 15 residues long. J was trimmed by 7 bases and V by 5 bases; bases with no gene match: 11. The germline CDR1 and CDR2 sequences are LGHDT and YNNKEL (reference sequence). DNA for the CDR3: TGTGCCAGCAGCGCGAGCCGGGACAGGGAAAGTGGCTACACCTTC. It encodes CASSASRDRESGYTF.

This chain connects TRBV6-6 to TRBJ2-7, with D possibly being TRBD2 (5 bases). CDR1 is MNHNY and CDR2 is SVGAGI in the germline V gene (reference sequence). CDR3 size: 13 residues. Trimming took 8 bases from V and 4 from J, leaving 15 bases between them. Here the CDR3 DNA reads TGTGCCAGCTCAAGGAGGCAGATTTACGAGCAGTACTTC. It specifies CASSRRQIYEQYF.

Ten or more counts support this clonotype. The rearrangement joins TRBV29-1 to TRBJ2-2, with D unclear. Germline V gene data show CDR1 as SQVTM and CDR2 as ANQGSEA. V lost 4 bases, J lost 1 base, and 7 bases lay in between. CDR3 length equals 13 residues. CDR3 bases: TGCAGCGTTGGTCCGCTGAACACCGGGGAGCTGTTTTTT. This translates into CSVGPLNTGELFF.

This clonotype has ten or more counts. The J gene is TRBJ2-3, the V gene TRBV20-1; D might be TRBD2 (5 bases). CDR3 length: 12 residues. The V and J ends lost 7 bases and 2 bases respectively, with 10 bases between them. Germline values: CDR1 DFQATT, CDR2 SNEGSKA (reference sequence). CDR3: CSGSELTDTQYF. The CDR3, as DNA: TGCAGTGGTAGCGAGCTCACAGATACGCAGTATTTT.

This clonotype came up many times. The chain uses TRBV7-3 and TRBJ2-3; 7 bases fit TRBD1. The CDR3 is made up of 16 amino acids. CDR1 SGHTA and CDR2 FQGTGA come from the germline V gene. Losses at the gene ends were 2 bases for V and 3 bases for J; bases not matched to a gene: 8. CDR3 in DNA: TGTGCCAGCAGCTTACGTTTTACAGGGGAGACAGATACGCAGTATTTT. Translating gives CASSLRFTGETDTQYF.

This clonotype was seen repeatedly, ten times or more. The CDR3 DNA reads TGTGCCCGTACCGGGACTAGCCCGACCAATGAGCAGTTCTTC. Its translation: CARTGTSPTNEQFF. The rearrangement joins TRBV6-4 to TRBJ2-1; 9 bases map to TRBD2. CDR1 and CDR2 (germline): MRHNA, SNTAGT. The CDR3 has 14 residues. Unmatched junction bases numbered 11, after V lost 11 bases and J lost 6 bases.

This clonotype was picked up many times. V gene TRBV6-1 combines with J gene TRBJ2-3; no reliable D call. With 4 bases removed from V and 6 bases from J, the gap between germline ends came to 5 bases. CDR1 and CDR2 from the germline V gene are MNHNS and SASEGT. This CDR3 contains 11 residues. CDR3 region: CASSGSDTQYF. CDR3 coding DNA: TGTGCCAGCAGTGGGTCGGATACGCAGTATTTT.

The rearrangement links TRBV12-3 or TRBV12-4 to TRBJ1-6; D remains ambiguous. V dropped 7 bases and J dropped 0 bases, with 10 bases sitting between them. This CDR3 contains 15 residues. This chain's CDR3 is CASTREGSYNSPLHF. Here the CDR3 DNA reads TGTGCCAGCACCCGGGAGGGCTCCTATAATTCACCCCTCCACTTT.